This is a list of T cell receptor beta chains from one sample in a study of tumor-infiltrating lymphocytes in primary liver carcinoma. TCRdb analysed the multiplex PCR reads with MiXCR anew, one entry per CDR3 protein. The table has 20,000 to 25,000 distinct CDR3 sequences, 60% to 80% seen once; the top ten hold over 35%. Sequencing input: liver tumor tissue from sampling region 1. The source of these receptors is a woman in her 30s with primary liver carcinoma and hepatitis B virus infection. CDR3s include the opening cysteine and the closing phenylalanine or tryptophan. The D gene is left open where the match is weak. Where a row states a size, it is once, few, many or the class of an expanded clone; other rows omit it.

d_call	clone_size	v_call	j_call	cdr3_aa	cdr3_nt
TRBD1	-	TRBV6-5	TRBJ2-7	CASRPTRDRHYEQYF	TGTGCCAGCAGGCCCACACGGGACAGGCACTATGAGCAGTACTTC
TRBD2	-	TRBV6-2/TRBV6-3	TRBJ2-2	CTSSGLPSGRNPGEKFF	TGTACCAGCAGTGGTCTCCCTAGCGGGAGAAACCCCGGGGAGAAGTTTTTT
TRBD2	once	TRBV11-2	TRBJ2-1	CVSSRLASGYNEQFF	TGTGTCAGCAGCCGACTAGCGTCGGGATACAATGAGCAGTTCTTC
TRBD1	many	TRBV11-2	TRBJ2-3	CASRTRQGRGDTQYF	TGTGCCAGCCGGACGCGACAGGGAAGGGGAGATACGCAGTATTTT
-	-	TRBV5-6	TRBJ2-7	CTSSLRTWLSRYF	TGTACCAGCAGCTTACGGACATGGCTATCGCGGTACTTC
-	-	TRBV18	TRBJ2-2	CASLPQVLSATNTGELFF	TGTGCCAGCTTACCACAGGTGCTATCCGCAACGAACACCGGGGAGCTGTTTTTT
-	-	TRBV11-1	TRBJ1-1	CASSSTGIVNTEALF	TGTGCCAGCAGTTCAACCGGGATAGTGAACACTGAAGCTCTCTTT
-	many	TRBV11-2	TRBJ2-6	CASSLVGAPGSGANVLTF	TGTGCCAGCAGCTTAGTTGGAGCGCCGGGTTCTGGGGCCAACGTCCTGACTTTC
-	-	TRBV30	TRBJ1-5	CAWSPGVGRPQHF	TGTGCCTGGAGTCCAGGGGTGGGGAGGCCCCAGCATTTT
TRBD1	-	TRBV11-2	TRBJ1-6	CVCGKGTGDSPLHF	TGTGTCTGCGGGAAAGGGACAGGGGATTCACCCCTCCACTTC
TRBD2	once	TRBV13	TRBJ2-1	CASSLGSSGAYNDQFF	TGTGCCAGCAGCCTCGGGAGTAGCGGGGCATACAATGACCAGTTCTTC
TRBD2	medium-sized	TRBV7-8	TRBJ2-3	CASSLEEASGSTDTQYF	TGTGCCAGCAGCTTAGAAGAGGCTAGCGGGAGCACAGATACGCAGTATTTT
-	-	TRBV4-1	TRBJ2-7	CTSSQLGPASPTYDHYF	TGCACCAGCAGCCAATTGGGGCCCGCTTCTCCCACCTACGATCACTACTTC
-	many	TRBV10-3	TRBJ2-1	CAISESRAANEQFF	TGTGCCATCAGTGAGTCTAGGGCGGCCAATGAGCAGTTCTTC
-	-	TRBV6-5	TRBJ1-6	CVIRERSTPLSPLHF	TGTGTCATCAGGGAAAGGAGTACCCCCCTTTCACCCCTCCACTTT
-	-	TRBV29-1	TRBJ2-5	CSVEGPLPSQETQYF	TGCAGCGTTGAGGGCCCGCTCCCCTCTCAAGAGACCCAGTACTTC
-	once	TRBV11-2	TRBJ1-6	CASGKETRDSSLHF	TGTGCCAGCGGGAAAGAGACAAGGGATTCATCCCTCCACTTT
-	-	TRBV30	TRBJ1-1	CAWSVGGRLPSTEVFF	TGTGCCTGGAGTGTAGGTGGCAGGCTTCCGAGCACAGAAGTTTTCTTT
TRBD2	-	TRBV4-1	TRBJ2-3	CASSPQQGCSILAGTDMQYF	TGTGCCAGCAGCCCGCAACAGGGGTGCTCTATACTAGCGGGCACAGATATGCAGTATTTT
-	-	TRBV6-1	TRBJ2-2	CASSETLPGGAAYTGELFF	TGTGCCAGCAGTGAAACCCTTCCCGGGGGCGCCGCGTACACCGGGGAGTTATTTTTT
-	few	TRBV28	TRBJ1-1	CATLRAGSYYNFF	TGTGCCACCTTAAGGGCCGGGTCCTATTACAACTTCTTT
-	-	TRBV10-3	TRBJ1-3	CAISESASGSTIYF	TGTGCAATCAGTGAGTCAGCTTCTGGAAGCACCATATATTTT
-	few	TRBV6-1	TRBJ1-5	CASSEEKPSGKRPQHF	TGTGCCAGCAGTGAAGAAAAGCCGAGTGGCAAACGGCCCCAGCATTTT
TRBD2	-	TRBV11-2	TRBJ2-7	CASSPPGLHYEQHF	TGTGCCAGCAGCCCGCCGGGACTACACTACGAGCAGCACTTC
TRBD2	-	TRBV11-2	TRBJ2-3	CASSLDASGTDTLYF	TGTGCCAGCAGCTTAGATGCTAGCGGGACAGATACGCTGTATTTT
-	-	TRBV4-1	TRBJ2-3	CASSPEQGGSILAGTDTQYF	TGCGCCAGCAGCCCGGAACAAGGGGGCTCTATCCTAGCGGGCACAGATACGCAGTATTTT
-	few	TRBV6-6	TRBJ2-3	CASSYSLGSGPTDTQYF	TGTGCCAGCAGTTACTCTCTTGGCAGCGGGCCCACAGATACGCAGTATTTT
TRBD2	few	TRBV11-2	TRBJ2-3	CASSAGLASIVDTQYF	TGTGCTAGCAGCGCGGGACTAGCGAGTATTGTTGATACGCAATATTTT
-	once	TRBV5-6	TRBJ2-4	CASSQRVEANNIQYF	TGTGCCAGCAGCCAACGTGTGGAAGCCAACAACATTCAGTACTTC
-	-	TRBV28	TRBJ2-5	CARSLDPHQETQYF	TGTGCCAGAAGCCTGGACCCCCACCAAGAGACCCAGTATTTC
TRBD2	-	TRBV11-2	TRBJ2-7	CASSPRLAGTYNEQYF	TGTGCCAGCAGCCCCCGACTAGCGGGAACCTACAATGAGCAGTACTTC
TRBD2	many	TRBV6-1	TRBJ2-3	CASSEPASGPYNTDTQYF	TGTGCCAGCAGTGAACCAGCTAGCGGGCCGTATAACACAGATACGCAGTATTTT
TRBD1	few	TRBV11-2	TRBJ1-1	CASSARDRGRKEWSNTEAFF	TGTGCCAGCAGCGCTCGGGACAGGGGGCGCAAGGAGTGGAGTAACACTGAAGCCTTCTTT
TRBD2	-	TRBV6-5	TRBJ2-1	CVISVGTSPYNKQFF	TGTGTCATCAGTGTCGGGACTAGCCCCTACAATAAGCAGTTCTTC
-	-	TRBV10-3	TRBJ2-1	CAISPTVTRDEHFF	TGTGCCATCAGTCCCACGGTGACCCGGGATGAACACTTCTTC
-	-	TRBV4-1	TRBJ2-3	CASSPQQGGPILAVTDTQYF	TGCGCCAGCAGCCCGCAACAGGGGGGCCCTATACTAGCGGTCACAGATACACAGTATTTT
TRBD2	-	TRBV10-3	TRBJ2-2	CAIKAGGPYSGELFF	TGTGCCATTAAAGCGGGAGGGCCGTACAGTGGGGAGCTGTTTTTT
TRBD2	-	TRBV11-3	TRBJ2-1	CVSSRLVGGGYEQFF	TGTGTCAGCAGCCGACTAGTTGGGGGGGGGTATGAACAGTTCTTC
-	-	TRBV12-3/TRBV12-4	TRBJ2-3	CASSFPPPSADTQYF	TGTGCCAGTAGTTTTCCCCCTCCTAGCGCAGATACCCAGTATTTT
-	few	TRBV11-3	TRBJ2-5	CASSPGDSSQGVRETQYF	TGTGCCAGCAGCCCGGGGGATTCTAGCCAGGGTGTGCGAGAGACCCAGTACTTC
TRBD2	-	TRBV28	TRBJ2-2	CASSLSGSGEPFF	TGTGCCAGCAGTCTGAGTGGGAGCGGGGAGCCGTTTTTT
-	-	TRBV29-1	TRBJ2-7	CSATSWSRYEQYF	TGCAGCGCCACCAGTTGGAGCCGCTACGAGCAGTACTTC
-	-	TRBV28	TRBJ1-3	CATSVQLVRNTIYF	TGTGCCACCTCAGTACAGCTGGTGAGAAACACCATATATTTT
-	-	TRBV29-1	TRBJ1-1	CSVETGSIEASF	TGCAGCGTCGAAACAGGGAGCATTGAAGCTTCCTTT
-	-	TRBV11-1	TRBJ2-2	CASSLMGGTNTWELFF	TGTGCCAGCAGCTTAATGGGGGGTACGAATACCTGGGAGCTGTTTTTT
-	-	TRBV11-3	TRBJ2-3	CAGSFGTPIASQYF	TGTGCCGGCAGCTTTGGGACGCCGATAGCGTCGCAGTATTTT
-	-	TRBV4-2	TRBJ1-1	CASSPVEGRGNTEIFF	TGTGCCAGCAGCCCCGTCGAGGGGAGAGGGAACACTGAGATTTTCTTT
-	few	TRBV28	TRBJ2-7	CASSLETVYEQYF	TGTGCCAGCAGTTTAGAGACGGTCTACGAGCAGTACTTC
-	-	TRBV11-2	TRBJ2-7	CSNKVAGNYEQYF	TGTTCCAACAAGGTTGCGGGGAACTACGAGCAGTACTTC
-	-	TRBV6-6	TRBJ2-1	CATHPPEGGEQFF	TGTGCTACACATCCTCCGGAGGGGGGTGAGCAGTTCTTC
TRBD2	many	TRBV11-2	TRBJ2-7	CASSLSELASQYF	TGTGCCAGCAGCTTAAGTGAACTAGCGTCGCAGTACTTC
-	-	TRBV10-3	TRBJ1-1	CAISTGTSMNNEDFF	TGTGCCATCAGTACCGGGACAAGCATGAACAATGAAGATTTCTTT
-	many	TRBV29-1	TRBJ1-4	CSVGSPGRNEKPFF	TGCAGCGTTGGAAGTCCAGGGCGAAATGAAAAACCGTTTTTT
-	-	TRBV4-1	TRBJ2-3	CARSQDRNTDTQYF	TGCGCCAGGAGCCAAGATCGGAACACAGATACGCAATATTTT
-	-	TRBV7-3	TRBJ2-5	CASSSTSRSKETKYF	TGTGCCAGCAGTTCAACTAGCAGGAGTAAAGAGACCAAGTACTTC
-	few	TRBV7-2	TRBJ2-3	CASSSSLVDTQYF	TGTGCCAGCAGCTCTTCCTTGGTGGATACGCAGTATTTT
-	-	TRBV10-3	TRBJ2-1	CATSPTSTRDERFF	TGCGCCACCAGTCCCACGTCGACCCGGGATGAGCGGTTCTTC
TRBD2	once	TRBV3-1	TRBJ2-7	CASSPLAGGYVQYF	TGTGCCAGCAGCCCTCTAGCGGGAGGATACGTGCAGTACTTC
TRBD2	-	TRBV5-4	TRBJ2-3	CSSSNPAASGSRTDTRYF	TGTTCCAGCAGTAACCCGGCGGCTAGCGGGAGTCGGACAGATACGCGGTATTTC